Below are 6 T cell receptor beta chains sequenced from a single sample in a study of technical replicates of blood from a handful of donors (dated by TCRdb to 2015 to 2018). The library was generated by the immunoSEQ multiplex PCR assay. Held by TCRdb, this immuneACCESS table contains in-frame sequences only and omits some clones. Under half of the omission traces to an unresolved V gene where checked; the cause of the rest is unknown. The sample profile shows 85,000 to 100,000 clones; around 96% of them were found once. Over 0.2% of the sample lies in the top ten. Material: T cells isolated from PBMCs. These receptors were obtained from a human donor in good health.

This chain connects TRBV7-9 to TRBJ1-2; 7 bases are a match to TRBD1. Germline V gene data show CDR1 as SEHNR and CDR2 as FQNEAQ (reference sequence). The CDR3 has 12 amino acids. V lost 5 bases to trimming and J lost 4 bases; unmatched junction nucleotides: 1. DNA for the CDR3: TGTGCCAGCAGCGGACAGGTCTATGGCTACACCTTC. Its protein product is CASSGQVYGYTF.

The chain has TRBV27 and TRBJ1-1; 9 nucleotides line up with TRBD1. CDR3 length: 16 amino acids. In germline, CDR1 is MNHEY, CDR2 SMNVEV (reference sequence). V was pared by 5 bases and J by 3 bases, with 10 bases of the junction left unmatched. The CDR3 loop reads CASSLTGTGWDTEAFF. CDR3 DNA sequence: TGTGCCAGCAGTCTGACCGGGACAGGGTGGGACACTGAAGCTTTCTTT.

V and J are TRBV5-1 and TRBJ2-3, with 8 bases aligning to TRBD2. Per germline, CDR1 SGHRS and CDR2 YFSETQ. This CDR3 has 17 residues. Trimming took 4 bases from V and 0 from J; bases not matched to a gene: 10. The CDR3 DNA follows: TGCGCCAGCAGCCGGGCGGGGGGAGCATCTAGCACAGATACGCAGTATTTT. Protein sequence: CASSRAGGASSTDTQYF. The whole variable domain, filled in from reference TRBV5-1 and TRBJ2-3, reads KAGVTQTPRYLIKTRGQQVTLSCSPISGHRSVSWYQQTPGQGLQFLFEYFSETQRNKGNFPGRFSGRQFSNSRSEMNVSTLELGDSALYLCASSRAGGASSTDTQYFGPGTRLTVL.

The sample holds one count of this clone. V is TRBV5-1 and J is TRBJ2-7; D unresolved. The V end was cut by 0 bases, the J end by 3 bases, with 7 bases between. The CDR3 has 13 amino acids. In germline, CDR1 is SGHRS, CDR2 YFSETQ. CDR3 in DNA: TGCGCCAGCAGCTTGGATACCAGCTACGAGCAGTACTTC. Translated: CASSLDTSYEQYF.

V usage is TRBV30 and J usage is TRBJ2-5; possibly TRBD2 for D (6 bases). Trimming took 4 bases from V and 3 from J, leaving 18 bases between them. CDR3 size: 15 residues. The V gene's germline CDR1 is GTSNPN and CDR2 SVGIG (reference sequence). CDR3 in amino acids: CAWTSGLPGEETQYF. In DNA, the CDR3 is TGTGCCTGGACTTCAGGGCTTCCGGGGGAAGAGACCCAGTACTTC.

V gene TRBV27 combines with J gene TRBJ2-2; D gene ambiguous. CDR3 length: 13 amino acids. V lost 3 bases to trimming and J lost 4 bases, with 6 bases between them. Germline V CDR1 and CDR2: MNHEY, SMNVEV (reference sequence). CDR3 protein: CASSFQITGELFF. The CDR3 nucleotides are TGTGCCAGCAGTTTTCAGATCACCGGGGAGCTGTTTTTT.